Listed below are T cell receptor beta chains from one sample, sequenced in a study of blood T cell repertoires in COVID-19. Sequencing was performed with immunoSEQ multiplex PCR; in TCRdb, only in-frame clones are kept and a portion is missing. Of about 270,000 clones in the sample, approximately 86% were seen once. Sequencing used peripheral blood. The receptors shown here come from a man aged 35-49 years with active or convalescent COVID-19. The CDR3 runs from the conserved cysteine through the conserved F or W. The order of the fields is V gene, D gene, J gene, clone size, CDR3 DNA, CDR3 protein. The D gene is left open where the match is weak. Size is omitted from some rows. Given values are once, few, many or a class for expanded clones.

v_gene: TRBV27; d_gene: NA; j_gene: TRBJ1-1; abundance: NA; CDR3nt: TGTGCCAGCAGTTTGAATGGAGGGGTAGCTTTCTTT; CDR3aa: CASSLNGGVAFF
v_gene: TRBV6-6; d_gene: NA; j_gene: TRBJ2-7; abundance: NA; CDR3nt: TGTGCCAGCAGTTCAGCCCAGGGCTACGAGCAGTACTTC; CDR3aa: CASSSAQGYEQYF
v_gene: TRBV5-6; d_gene: TRBD1; j_gene: TRBJ1-4; abundance: few; CDR3nt: TGTGCCAGCAGCCCCGGGACAGGGGGCGGAAAACTGTTTTTT; CDR3aa: CASSPGTGGGKLFF
v_gene: TRBV5-1; d_gene: TRBD1; j_gene: TRBJ2-5; abundance: NA; CDR3nt: TGCGCCAGCAGCCCGGGACAGGGCGGCGAGACCCAGTACTTC; CDR3aa: CASSPGQGGETQYF
v_gene: TRBV7-8; d_gene: NA; j_gene: TRBJ2-1; abundance: NA; CDR3nt: TGTGCCAGCGGGAGTAATAATGAGCAGTTCTTC; CDR3aa: CASGSNNEQFF
v_gene: TRBV30; d_gene: TRBD1; j_gene: TRBJ1-1; abundance: NA; CDR3nt: TGTGCCTGGAGTCAGGGGGTAATGAACACTGAAGCTTTCTTT; CDR3aa: CAWSQGVMNTEAFF
v_gene: TRBV12-3/TRBV12-4; d_gene: NA; j_gene: TRBJ2-1; abundance: few; CDR3nt: TGTGCCAGCAGACATTCTAGCCCTGAGCAGTTCTTC; CDR3aa: CASRHSSPEQFF
v_gene: TRBV7-6; d_gene: NA; j_gene: TRBJ1-2; abundance: few; CDR3nt: TGTGCCAGCAGCCCACTACGTGCTAACTATGGCTACACCTTC; CDR3aa: CASSPLRANYGYTF
v_gene: TRBV11-3; d_gene: TRBD1; j_gene: TRBJ2-5; abundance: NA; CDR3nt: TGTGCCAGCAGCCAAGGGACAGGGGGCGGTCAAGAGACCCAGTACTTC; CDR3aa: CASSQGTGGGQETQYF
v_gene: TRBV6-2/TRBV6-3; d_gene: TRBD2; j_gene: TRBJ2-7; abundance: NA; CDR3nt: TGTGCCAGCAGCCTCTTCCACCATTCTAGCGGACCCTACGAGCAGTACTTC; CDR3aa: CASSLFHHSSGPYEQYF
v_gene: TRBV19; d_gene: TRBD2; j_gene: TRBJ2-1; abundance: once; CDR3nt: TGTGCCAGTAGTATAGAAATGGGGATAGCGGGGGGGTATGAGCAGTTCTTC; CDR3aa: CASSIEMGIAGGYEQFF
v_gene: TRBV19; d_gene: NA; j_gene: TRBJ2-1; abundance: once; CDR3nt: TGTGCCAGTAGCTTAGGGGTAAATGAGCAGTTCTTC; CDR3aa: CASSLGVNEQFF
v_gene: TRBV5-5; d_gene: NA; j_gene: TRBJ1-2; abundance: NA; CDR3nt: TGTGCCAGCAGCTTGGCCGGGGCTAACTATGGCTACACCTTC; CDR3aa: CASSLAGANYGYTF
v_gene: TRBV19; d_gene: TRBD2; j_gene: TRBJ2-7; abundance: NA; CDR3nt: TGTGCCAGTACTGCGGGACAACCGGGACTAGCGTGGGACGAGCAGTACTTC; CDR3aa: CASTAGQPGLAWDEQYF
v_gene: TRBV20-1; d_gene: NA; j_gene: TRBJ2-2; abundance: NA; CDR3nt: TGCAGTGCAGACTGGTTCGGGGAGCTGTTTTTT; CDR3aa: CSADWFGELFF
v_gene: TRBV12-2; d_gene: NA; j_gene: TRBJ1-3; abundance: NA; CDR3nt: TGTGCAAGTCGCTTATATCCAGGGCGCTCTGGAAACACCATATATTTT; CDR3aa: CASRLYPGRSGNTIYF
v_gene: TRBV5-8; d_gene: NA; j_gene: TRBJ2-7; abundance: NA; CDR3nt: TGTGCCAGCAGCGCGTGGGGCGGCGAGCAGTACTTC; CDR3aa: CASSAWGGEQYF
v_gene: TRBV11-2; d_gene: TRBD1; j_gene: TRBJ1-4; abundance: NA; CDR3nt: TGTGCCAGCAGCTTAGTGACAGGGAAACTGTTTTTT; CDR3aa: CASSLVTGKLFF
v_gene: TRBV29-1; d_gene: NA; j_gene: TRBJ1-2; abundance: NA; CDR3nt: TGCAGCGTTGAAGGGGCAACAGGCGGTATGGTCTACACCTTC; CDR3aa: CSVEGATGGMVYTF
v_gene: TRBV7-9; d_gene: NA; j_gene: TRBJ2-4; abundance: once; CDR3nt: TGTGCCAGCAGCTTAAGCGACATTCAGTACTTC; CDR3aa: CASSLSDIQYF
v_gene: TRBV5-1; d_gene: TRBD2; j_gene: TRBJ2-3; abundance: NA; CDR3nt: TGCGCCAGCAGCTCCCCGGCCGGGACTAGCAGAAGCACAGATACGCAGTATTTT; CDR3aa: CASSSPAGTSRSTDTQYF
v_gene: TRBV5-4; d_gene: NA; j_gene: TRBJ2-5; abundance: few; CDR3nt: TGTGCCAGCAGCTTGGAAGGGGAAGAGACCCAGTACTTC; CDR3aa: CASSLEGEETQYF
v_gene: TRBV29-1; d_gene: NA; j_gene: TRBJ2-2; abundance: NA; CDR3nt: TGCAGCGTTCAAGGGCCGACCGGGGAGCTGTTTTTT; CDR3aa: CSVQGPTGELFF
v_gene: TRBV9; d_gene: TRBD2; j_gene: TRBJ2-1; abundance: NA; CDR3nt: TGTGCCAGCAGCGTAGCGGGGGGCTCCTACAATGAGCAGTTCTTC; CDR3aa: CASSVAGGSYNEQFF
v_gene: TRBV18; d_gene: TRBD2; j_gene: TRBJ2-3; abundance: NA; CDR3nt: TGTGCCAGCTCACCCTGGACTAGCGGGGGTACAGATACGCAGTATTTT; CDR3aa: CASSPWTSGGTDTQYF
v_gene: TRBV5-1; d_gene: TRBD2; j_gene: TRBJ2-1; abundance: NA; CDR3nt: TGCGCCAGCGGAACTAGCGGGAGGGCCGAGAATGAGCAGTTCTTC; CDR3aa: CASGTSGRAENEQFF
v_gene: TRBV12-3/TRBV12-4; d_gene: TRBD1; j_gene: TRBJ1-5; abundance: few; CDR3nt: TGTGCCAGCACCCCCGGGACAGGGCAGCCCCAGCATTTT; CDR3aa: CASTPGTGQPQHF
v_gene: TRBV24-1; d_gene: NA; j_gene: TRBJ1-2; abundance: few; CDR3nt: TGTGCCACCAGTGACCAACAGGGATCCTATGGCTACACCTTC; CDR3aa: CATSDQQGSYGYTF
v_gene: TRBV29-1; d_gene: NA; j_gene: TRBJ2-5; abundance: NA; CDR3nt: TGCAGCGAGACCGGGGAGCTAGCCCAAGAGACCCAGTACTTC; CDR3aa: CSETGELAQETQYF
v_gene: TRBV18; d_gene: TRBD1; j_gene: TRBJ1-1; abundance: NA; CDR3nt: TGTGCCAGCTCAGCCCGACAGGGGATGAACACTGAAGCTTTCTTT; CDR3aa: CASSARQGMNTEAFF
v_gene: TRBV3-1/TRBV3-2; d_gene: TRBD1; j_gene: TRBJ1-4; abundance: NA; CDR3nt: TGTGCCAGCAGCCGAGTAGGACAGGGGGATGAAAAACTGTTTTTT; CDR3aa: CASSRVGQGDEKLFF
v_gene: TRBV24-1; d_gene: TRBD1; j_gene: TRBJ2-7; abundance: NA; CDR3nt: TGTGCCACCAGTGGGACAGGCGGCGAGCAGTACTTC; CDR3aa: CATSGTGGEQYF
v_gene: TRBV24-1; d_gene: NA; j_gene: TRBJ2-1; abundance: NA; CDR3nt: TGTGCCACCAGTGACATAGAACGTAGCTCCTACAATGAGCAGTTCTTC; CDR3aa: CATSDIERSSYNEQFF
v_gene: TRBV12-5; d_gene: TRBD1; j_gene: TRBJ1-5; abundance: NA; CDR3nt: TGTGCTAGTGGGCTGGGACAGGGGGCTTATAGCAATCAGCCCCAGCATTTT; CDR3aa: CASGLGQGAYSNQPQHF
v_gene: TRBV5-1; d_gene: TRBD2; j_gene: TRBJ2-3; abundance: many; CDR3nt: TGCGCCAGCAGCCCTGGGACTAGCGGGTGGAGTGCAGATACGCAGTATTTT; CDR3aa: CASSPGTSGWSADTQYF
v_gene: TRBV5-1; d_gene: NA; j_gene: TRBJ1-6; abundance: NA; CDR3nt: TGCGCCAGCAGCTTTGCGGACAGTCTAAGCTCCTATAATTCACCCCTCCACTTT; CDR3aa: CASSFADSLSSYNSPLHF
v_gene: TRBV5-4; d_gene: NA; j_gene: TRBJ2-2; abundance: NA; CDR3nt: TGTGCCAGCAGCTTGATTTCTGGGGCGCAAAGGACCGGGGAGCTGTTTTTT; CDR3aa: CASSLISGAQRTGELFF
v_gene: TRBV6-5; d_gene: NA; j_gene: TRBJ1-4; abundance: NA; CDR3nt: TGTGCCAGCAACGAACAGTCAACTAATGAAAAACTGTTTTTT; CDR3aa: CASNEQSTNEKLFF
v_gene: TRBV3-1/TRBV3-2; d_gene: TRBD2; j_gene: TRBJ2-3; abundance: NA; CDR3nt: TGTGCCAGCAGCCCTGGGACTAGCGGGAACACAGATACGCAGTATTTT; CDR3aa: CASSPGTSGNTDTQYF
v_gene: TRBV29-1; d_gene: NA; j_gene: TRBJ1-2; abundance: NA; CDR3nt: TGCAGCGTTGGCCTCAGGGTTGGCTACACCTTC; CDR3aa: CSVGLRVGYTF